This T cell receptor (beta chain) came from a study of shared clonotypes between healthy human individuals. Authors' methods: Without quality scores, immunoSEQ junctional reads could not be filtered like full-length reads. Data came from immunoSEQ multiplex PCR; TCRdb stores just in-frame clones and leaves some out. V and J calls and clone size are those listed in that table; D and trimming were worked out from the DNA. This sample has roughly 650,000 clones, with approximately 96% found just once. J lost 3 bases, V lost 6 bases, and 5 bases had no gene match. This CDR3 is built from 14 residues. CDR1 MNHEY and CDR2 SMNVEV come from the germline V gene (reference sequence). With regard to this clone: Its matching antigen is unknown.

Study-wide points: With a few donors compared, around 4.7% of naive CD4 clonotypes were shared.

Positive CCR7 selection of CD45RO-negative cells yielded the naive CD8 cells, and terminally differentiated effector memory CD45RA+ cells were excluded. This sequence originates from a woman in her 30s in good health. This chain links TRBV27 with TRBJ1-5; TRBD1 matches at 7 bases. Sequencing input: naive CD8+ T cells sorted from blood. The CDR3 loop is CASSHRGTNQPQHF. As DNA, the CDR3 is TGTGCCAGCAGCCACAGGGGTACCAATCAGCCCCAGCATTTT.